One sample yielded the 14 T cell receptor beta chains listed below, sequenced in a study of T cell responses to AZD1222 COVID-19 vaccine. Produced via immunoSEQ multiplex PCR; TCRdb's table is partial and in-frame only. The sample comprises about 140,000 clones, 80% to 90% of which are singletons, and roughly 3% rests with the top ten. The material was peripheral blood, obtained on day 0 of AZD1222 vaccination. The receptors stem from an adult in good health.

This chain links TRBV6-4 with TRBJ1-5, with a weak D call TRBD1 (6 bases). Per the germline V gene, CDR1 is MRHNA and CDR2 is SNTAGT. CDR3 length: 15 amino acids. The germline V and J ends were trimmed by 6 bases and 9 bases, with 21 bases remaining between them. The CDR3 DNA reads TGTGCCAGCAGAATCCCGACAGGCTGGACGACGCCCCAGCATTTT. It is translated as CASRIPTGWTTPQHF.

The gene calls are TRBV3-1 (or the pseudogene TRBV3-2) and TRBJ1-6; no clear D. Trimming took off 5 bases at V and 7 bases at J, with 9 bases between the two ends. The CDR3 is 13 residues long. Germline CDR1 reads LGHDT; CDR2 reads YNNKEL (reference sequence). The CDR3 coding sequence is TGTGCCAGCAGCGTCCGGGAGAATTCACCCCTCCACTTT. Its translation: CASSVRENSPLHF.

The CDR3 region has the DNA TGTGCCAGCTCACCACCGCAGGGGCTTACCTACAATGAGCAGTTCTTC. Encoded protein: CASSPPQGLTYNEQFF. The chain has TRBV18 and TRBJ2-1; possibly TRBD1 for D (6 bases). Trimming cost V 0 bases and J 2 bases, with 11 bases left between them. In germline, CDR1 is KGHSH, CDR2 LQKENI. The CDR3 runs 16 residues.

Concerning this clone itself: A junction end diverges from the germline sequence, so it may reflect a read error. This rearrangement joins TRBV19 to TRBJ1-5; possible D gene TRBD1, 5 bases. This CDR3 contains 13 residues. CDR1 and CDR2 from the germline V gene are LNHDA and SQIVND (reference sequence). The CDR3 sequence is CASRQGDGSPTAF. The DNA for the CDR3 is TGTGCCAGTAGGCAGGGAGACGGCAGCCCCACCGCTTTT.

This rearrangement joins TRBV20-1 to TRBJ1-6; D not certain. From germline, CDR1 is DFQATT and CDR2 SNEGSKA (reference sequence). The ends were cut back, 3 bases at V and 10 bases at J, with 13 bases in the middle. The CDR3 is 13 amino acids. CDR3 residues: CSASERLRSPLHF. The CDR3 region has the DNA TGCAGTGCTAGTGAGCGGCTTCGGTCACCCCTCCACTTT.

V usage is TRBV3-1 (or the pseudogene TRBV3-2) and J usage is TRBJ1-5; D is possibly TRBD1 (6 bases). Trimming stripped 3 bases from V and 5 bases from J, with 14 bases between. The CDR3 totals 15 residues. The germline V gene has CDR1 LGHDT and CDR2 YNNKEL (reference sequence). CDR3 sequence reads: CASSQKGGGDQPQHF. CDR3 DNA: TGTGCCAGCAGCCAGAAGGGGGGGGGCGATCAGCCCCAGCATTTT.

The V gene is TRBV10-3, the J gene TRBJ2-1; D remains unclear. Germline V lookup: CDR1 ENHRY, CDR2 SYGVKD. V was clipped by 3 bases and J by 7 bases, with 16 bases between them. The CDR3 consists of 15 residues. The CDR3 nucleotides are TGTGCCATCAGTGACCCCGATCAGGTTTGGAATGAGCAGTTCTTC. Translated: CAISDPDQVWNEQFF.

V usage is TRBV5-1 and J usage is TRBJ2-3; TRBD2 matches 8 bases. Germline V lookup: CDR1 SGHRS, CDR2 YFSETQ. This CDR3 region has 16 residues. Trimming removed 4 bases from V and 6 bases from J; junction bases left unmatched: 13. The CDR3 DNA reads TGCGCCAGCAGCGAAGAACCGGGACTAGAAGGGGATACGCAGTATTTT. As protein: CASSEEPGLEGDTQYF.

The chain has TRBV19 and TRBJ2-2, with 8 bases aligning to TRBD1. CDR1 LNHDA and CDR2 SQIVND come from the germline V gene (reference sequence). The CDR3 contains 15 residues. J gave up 6 bases and V 2 bases, and 5 bases lay outside the gene matches. Here the CDR3 reads CASSIRTGPSGELFF. DNA for the CDR3: TGTGCCAGTAGTATAAGGACAGGGCCCTCCGGGGAGCTGTTTTTT.

The V call is TRBV29-1, the J call TRBJ2-3, with no clear D. This CDR3 has 13 amino acids. Germline CDR1 is SQVTM and CDR2 is ANQGSEA. The germline V and J ends were trimmed by 5 bases and 3 bases, with 12 bases remaining between them. In DNA, the CDR3 is TGCAGCGTTTGGGTAGAGAGAACAGATACGCAGTATTTT. This gives the protein CSVWVERTDTQYF.

This sequence joins TRBV9 and TRBJ1-1; the match to TRBD1 covers 7 bases. V was clipped by 1 base and J by 7 bases; unmatched bases: 4. The CDR3 has 13 amino acids. Germline assignment: CDR1 SGDLS and CDR2 YYNGEE. The CDR3 sequence: CASSVLYRGEAFF. The CDR3 DNA sequence: TGTGCCAGCAGCGTATTGTACAGGGGTGAAGCTTTCTTT.

The rearrangement uses TRBV11-2 and TRBJ2-5; the D gene could be TRBD1 or TRBD2 (5 bases each). The germline V gene encodes CDR1 SGHAT and CDR2 FQNNGV. The CDR3 consists of 16 residues. Trimming stripped 4 bases from V and 5 bases from J, with 20 bases between. CDR3 DNA: TGTGCCAGCAGCTCTGGGACGCCATTCGGGGTGGAGACCCAGTACTTC. It translates to CASSSGTPFGVETQYF.

The gene calls are TRBV7-9 and TRBJ2-2; weak D call: TRBD1 (5 bases). Germline-derived CDR1 and CDR2 are SEHNR and FQNEAQ (reference sequence). Trimming stripped 4 bases from V and 5 bases from J, with 17 bases between. This CDR3 spans 16 amino acids. CDR3 amino acids: CASSYVGHPRTGELFF. The CDR3 DNA reads as TGTGCCAGCAGCTACGTTGGACACCCGAGAACCGGGGAGCTGTTTTTT.

The chain couples TRBV4-3 to TRBJ1-6; D gene ambiguous. CDR3 length: 14 residues. Trimming shortened V by 8 bases and J by 7 bases, and 15 bases separated the two germline ends. The germline gives CDR1 LGHNA, CDR2 YSLEER. This CDR3 reads CASRLNRGNSPLHF. In DNA form, the CDR3 reads TGCGCCAGCCGTTTAAATCGGGGAAATTCACCCCTCCACTTT.